These T cell receptor beta chains were read from a single sample in a study of response to subunit inactivated influenza vaccine. TCRdb re-called the RT-PCR reads with MiXCR, one entry per CDR3 protein. Here the sample spans roughly 620,000 distinct CDR3 sequences, about 11% being singletons. These data are also associated with another study on T cells expressing NK-cell markers.

This specimen was PBMCs from blood, taken on the day of vaccination. All receptors come from a middle-aged man who received an inactivated influenza vaccine. The CDR3 runs from the conserved cysteine through the conserved F or W. D genes are given only for firm matches. Only some rows state a clone size, as once, few, many or a class for expanded clones.

v_call,j_call,d_call,clone_size,cdr3_nt,cdr3_aa
TRBV3-1,TRBJ2-5,-,-,TGTGCCAGCAGCCAAGCCGGCTCGTCGGAGACCCAGTACTTC,CASSQAGSSETQYF
TRBV11-2,TRBJ2-2,-,few,TGTGCCAGCAGCCGGGACCCCGCGAACACCGGGGAGCTGTTTTTT,CASSRDPANTGELFF
TRBV29-1,TRBJ2-7,-,-,TGCAGCGTTGAGGCCACTGAGTCTCCCTACGAGCAGTACTTC,CSVEATESPYEQYF
TRBV28,TRBJ2-5,-,-,TGTGCCAGTATCGCCGCGGGCCAAGAGACCCAGTACTTC,CASIAAGQETQYF
TRBV4-3,TRBJ2-3,-,few,TGCGCCAGCAGCCAAGAATTTCGGCGCACAGATACGCAGTATTTT,CASSQEFRRTDTQYF
TRBV29-1,TRBJ2-7,TRBD1,-,TGCAGCGCAGGGACAGGCACCGAGCAGTACTTC,CSAGTGTEQYF
TRBV20-1,TRBJ2-3,-,-,TGCAGTGCTAGATCGTGGGGGGGCACAGATACGCAGTATTTT,CSARSWGGTDTQYF
TRBV10-3,TRBJ2-3,TRBD2,many,TGTGCCATCAGTGAGCCTCGGGCGGGGGGATCGCAGTATTTT,CAISEPRAGGSQYF
TRBV27,TRBJ2-7,-,few,TGTGCCAGCAGTTTAGGCCCCTCGGTCGAGCAGTACTTC,CASSLGPSVEQYF
TRBV27,TRBJ2-7,TRBD1,-,TGTGCCAGCAGTTTATCCGGGACAGGGTCCTACGAGCAGTACTTC,CASSLSGTGSYEQYF
TRBV5-1,TRBJ2-4,-,few,TGCGCCAGCAGCTTGGCAGGGGAACTCGCCAAAAACATTCAGTACTTC,CASSLAGELAKNIQYF
TRBV6-6,TRBJ2-1,-,few,TGTGCCAGCAGTCGTTCAGGGTTTGAGCAGTTCTTC,CASSRSGFEQFF
TRBV29-1,TRBJ2-1,TRBD2,-,TGCAGCGTATTGGGACTATCGGCCTACAATGAGCAGTTCTTC,CSVLGLSAYNEQFF
TRBV24-1,TRBJ2-3,-,-,TGTGCCACCAGTGGACCGGGACCAGATACGCAGTATTTT,CATSGPGPDTQYF
TRBV6-5,TRBJ2-7,-,-,TGTGCCAGCAGTTACTCGACAGCAAAAAACTACGAGCAGTACTTC,CASSYSTAKNYEQYF
TRBV7-2,TRBJ2-5,TRBD2,-,TGTGCCAGCAGCTTAGCGGCGGCTAGCGGGACTTATCTAGAGACCCAGTACTTC,CASSLAAASGTYLETQYF
TRBV12-3/TRBV12-4,TRBJ1-2,-,many,TGTGCCAGCGCCCTTTCGGGGGGCGGCTACACCTTC,CASALSGGGYTF
TRBV5-1,TRBJ2-2,-,-,TGCGCCAGCACGGGACAGAACACCGGGGAGCTGTTTTTT,CASTGQNTGELFF
TRBV27,TRBJ2-2,-,many,TGTGCCAGCAGTTTAAGTCGCGGGGCGAACACCGGGGAGCTGTTTTTT,CASSLSRGANTGELFF
TRBV20-1,TRBJ1-1,-,-,TGCAGTGCATCAGAAGGGCCGAACACTGAAGCTTTCTTT,CSASEGPNTEAFF
TRBV19,TRBJ2-7,TRBD2,-,TGTGCCAGTAGTATAGTGGGACTAGCTTCCTCCGAGCAGTACTTC,CASSIVGLASSEQYF
TRBV29-1,TRBJ1-1,-,-,TGCAGCGTTGAAGGGTTATCGAACACTGAAGCTTTCTTT,CSVEGLSNTEAFF
TRBV11-2,TRBJ2-2,TRBD1,many,TGTGCCAGCAGCAAGGACAGGGCCACCGGGGAGCTGTTTTTT,CASSKDRATGELFF
TRBV7-9,TRBJ2-7,-,few,TGTGCCAGCAGCTTAGTAGAGGAGCAGTACTTC,CASSLVEEQYF
TRBV12-3/TRBV12-4,TRBJ1-1,TRBD1,many,TGTGCCAGCAGTTTCGGACAGGTTGGCACTGAAGCTTTCTTT,CASSFGQVGTEAFF
TRBV4-1,TRBJ1-1,-,few,TGCGCCAGCAGCCAAAAAGGGTGGAACACTGAAGCTTTCTTT,CASSQKGWNTEAFF
TRBV28,TRBJ2-2,TRBD2,few,TGTGCCAGCAGTTTCGGACTAGCGCATACCGGGGAGCTGTTTTTT,CASSFGLAHTGELFF
TRBV10-3,TRBJ2-1,-,few,TGTGCCATCACCGGGGTATCCTACAATGAGCAGTTCTTC,CAITGVSYNEQFF
TRBV29-1,TRBJ2-3,TRBD2,few,TGCAGCGTGGGGCTAGCGGGAGGTAACACAGATACGCAGTATTTT,CSVGLAGGNTDTQYF
TRBV18,TRBJ1-5,TRBD1,few,TGTGCCAGCTCGCCTTCAGGGGGGGGTCAGCCCCAGCATTTT,CASSPSGGGQPQHF
TRBV11-2,TRBJ1-6,-,many,TGTGCCAGCAGCGCCGGGATCTACTCCTATAATTCACCCCTCCACTTT,CASSAGIYSYNSPLHF
TRBV29-1,TRBJ2-3,-,-,TGCAGCGCCCGGGCTCTATCCCCGGATACGCAGTATTTT,CSARALSPDTQYF
TRBV18,TRBJ2-3,-,many,TGTGCCAGCTCAGAATTAGATACTACGGCGGGATATACGCAGTATTTT,CASSELDTTAGYTQYF
TRBV5-1,TRBJ1-1,-,few,TGCGCCAGCAGCTCACATACGACAGGCGGGAACACTGAAGCTTTCTTT,CASSSHTTGGNTEAFF
TRBV29-1,TRBJ2-5,-,few,TGCAGCGTATTACTTCGACTAGAGGGGACCCAGTACTTC,CSVLLRLEGTQYF
TRBV5-6,TRBJ2-2,-,few,TGTGCCAGCAGACCCGACAAGAACACCGGGGAGCTGTTTTTT,CASRPDKNTGELFF
TRBV12-3/TRBV12-4,TRBJ2-1,TRBD2,few,TGTGCCAGCAGCCAACTAGCGGGGGGCCGGGATGAGCAGTTCTTC,CASSQLAGGRDEQFF
TRBV29-1,TRBJ2-5,-,few,TGCAGCGTTGAAGAATCCCGGTACTTC,CSVEESRYF
TRBV28,TRBJ2-4,TRBD1,-,TGTGCCAGCAGCGTACCGGGACAGGGTGGGAACATTCAGTACTTC,CASSVPGQGGNIQYF
TRBV29-1,TRBJ2-7,TRBD1,-,TGCAGCGTTTCACCCGGGACAGGGGGCGGCGAGCAGTACTTC,CSVSPGTGGGEQYF
TRBV20-1,TRBJ2-5,TRBD2,many,TGCAGTGCTAGGGCGGCTGGACTAGCGGGGGGGCACCAAGAGACCCAGTACTTC,CSARAAGLAGGHQETQYF
TRBV5-5,TRBJ1-6,TRBD1,-,TGTGCCAGCAGCTTTGAGACAGGGACAGGGTCACCCCTCCACTTT,CASSFETGTGSPLHF